This record concerns one T cell receptor beta chain sequence. These data are taken from a study of technical replicates of blood from several donors. Libraries were prepared by immunoSEQ multiplex PCR; TCRdb keeps only in-frame clonotypes and omits some of them. The table has tens of thousands of clones, about 98% seen once. This clonotype originated in a human donor in good health. The sequenced sample was T cells isolated from PBMCs.

CDR3: CASSLDGQGSRYEQYF. The CDR3 DNA reads TGTGCCAGCAGCTTAGACGGACAGGGAAGTAGGTACGAGCAGTACTTC. This chain joins TRBV7-9 and TRBJ2-7; TRBD1 matches 8 bases. CDR3 length: 16 residues. V was clipped by 1 base and J by 4 bases; unmatched bases: 9. CDR1 SEHNR and CDR2 FQNEAQ come from the germline V gene (reference sequence).